This T cell receptor (beta chain) was sequenced during a study of Tregs in tolerant kidney transplant recipients. Thawed PBMCs were FACS-sorted into unstimulated CD4+CD25+CD127- regulatory T cells, CD4+CD25- non-regulatory cells, CD4 and CD8 cells. Points on this clone: The antigen is unknown.

The CDR3 is made up of 14 amino acids. In germline, CDR1 is MNHEY, CDR2 SVGAGI. Trimming removed 5 bases from V and 4 bases from J, with 12 bases in between. Study findings and constraints: No direct test of biological reproducibility was done here.

Data came from immunoSEQ multiplex PCR; TCRdb stores just in-frame clones and leaves some out. The table includes some 240,000 clones, about 80% detected once. This clonotype was obtained from a human donor in good health. The chain is built from TRBV6-5 and TRBJ1-5, with D perhaps TRBD1 (5 bases). The sample taken for sequencing was CD4+ T cells from blood. CDR3 DNA: TGTGCCAGCAGTACCCTCGGGGGAAATCAGCCCCAGCATTTT. Protein product: CASSTLGGNQPQHF.